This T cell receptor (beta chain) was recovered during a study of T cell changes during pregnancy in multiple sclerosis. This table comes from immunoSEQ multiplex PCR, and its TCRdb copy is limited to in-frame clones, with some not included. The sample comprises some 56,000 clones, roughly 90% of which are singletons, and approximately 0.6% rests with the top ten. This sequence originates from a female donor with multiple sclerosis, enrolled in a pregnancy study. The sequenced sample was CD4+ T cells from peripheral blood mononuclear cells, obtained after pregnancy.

In nucleotides, the CDR3 is TGTGCCAGCAACCCGACAGGGTTCTATGGCTACACCTTC. Translating gives CASNPTGFYGYTF. The V call is TRBV7-9, the J call TRBJ1-2, with 7 bases identical to TRBD1. With V trimmed by 7 bases and J by 4 bases, 6 bases remained unmatched. Germline-derived CDR1 and CDR2 are SEHNR and FQNEAQ (reference sequence). The length of the CDR3 is 13 residues.